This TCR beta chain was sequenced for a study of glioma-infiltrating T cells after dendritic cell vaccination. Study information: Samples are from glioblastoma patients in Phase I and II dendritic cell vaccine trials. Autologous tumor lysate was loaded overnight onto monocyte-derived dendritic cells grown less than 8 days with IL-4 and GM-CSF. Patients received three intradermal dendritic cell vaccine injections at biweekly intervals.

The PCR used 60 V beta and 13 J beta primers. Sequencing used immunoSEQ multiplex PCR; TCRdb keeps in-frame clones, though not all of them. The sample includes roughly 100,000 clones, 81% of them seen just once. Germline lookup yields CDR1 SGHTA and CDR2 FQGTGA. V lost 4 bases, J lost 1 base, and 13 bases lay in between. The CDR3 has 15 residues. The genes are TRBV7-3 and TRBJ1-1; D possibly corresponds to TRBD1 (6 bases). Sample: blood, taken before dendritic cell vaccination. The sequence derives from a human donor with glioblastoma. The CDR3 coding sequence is TGTGCCAGCAGCTCTCCGGGACAAGGGAACACTGAAGCTTTCTTT. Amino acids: CASSSPGQGNTEAFF.